This T cell receptor beta chain was identified in a study of T cells in Graves' hyperthyroidism and ophthalmopathy. Findings and caveats of the study: The blood repertoire included most of the expanded thyroid clonotypes above 0.001.

To note about this clonotype: As yet, its antigen is unknown. At one boundary the junction diverges from the germline segment, which might be a read error.

Using RNA transcripts as the source, TCR beta CDR3 regions were amplified. The HTBI primer set drove a first-round RT-PCR of the TCR CDR3. TCRdb re-called the multiplex PCR reads with MiXCR, one entry per CDR3 protein. Of 490,000 or so distinct CDR3 sequences listed, around 20% were seen once; the top ten hold roughly 50%. Germline assignment: CDR1 MNHEY and CDR2 SVGEGT. CDR3 length: 15 amino acids. Orbital computed tomography and thyroid ultrasound, together with serum TRAb and thyroxine and clinical symptoms, were used for diagnoses. This rearrangement joins TRBV6-2 or TRBV6-3 to TRBJ2-2; D not certain. The sequence was obtained from a man aged 40-55 years with Graves' ophthalmopathy. The sample comprised blood. CDR3 amino acids: CCSSPWTANTGELFF. The CDR3 bases are TGCTGCAGCAGTCCCTGGACCGCGAACACCGGGGAGCTGTTTTTT.